A single TCR beta chain is shown here with its context. This clone was picked up a small number of times. This receptor's antigen is unknown. Per-nucleotide qualities are absent, and no much larger clonotype sits a single base away. This sample was taken from a study of blood T cell repertoires in COVID-19 (TCRdb year 2020). As for the study more broadly: Samples covering the acute and convalescent phases of COVID-19 were provided by collaborators in the United States, Italy and Spain. The prospective study material was composed of cDNA or gDNA derived from T cells, B-cell-depleted T cells, or PBMCs. Subjects who had been exposed to COVID-19, were actively infected with it, or had recovered from it provided the deeply sampled blood TCRbeta repertoires that made up the dataset. The repertoires were made available in a free public database intended to serve as a resource for research on the immune response to SARS-CoV-2. The samples were drawn from two sources: the first 160 participants of the ongoing ImmuneRACE study, and 950 to 1,500 subjects contributed by 6 global collaborators. The sample metadata nearly always contained a de-identified subject ID, COVID-19 status, age in years and sex. HLA class I and class II types, where available, came from metadata supplied by the sample provider rather than from assay-based typing. Study-level results and caveats: The amount of clinical and demographic metadata varied by source and participant and was provided uncurated.

Germline trimming: 1 base from V, 3 bases from J; junction bases outside gene matches: 2. From the cysteine through the phenylalanine, the CDR3 covers 14 amino acids. The CDR3 DNA has 42 bases and is translated from base 1. The germline V gene gives CDR1 as MGHRA and CDR2 as YSYEKL. Participants in the prospective study were enrolled through a virtual design, were aged roughly 18 to 100 years, and lived in 20 to 30 United States geographic areas. Cohort assignment in the prospective study relied on participant-reported clinical history from a screening survey and a study questionnaire. Recovered participants in ImmuneRACE Cohort 3 were defined as having two consecutive negative NP/OP PCR tests, clearance from a healthcare professional, or resolution of symptoms. In the prospective study, whole blood, serum and a nasopharyngeal or oropharyngeal swab were collected from each participant by mobile phlebotomists. Additional blood draws and questionnaires over an approximately 2-month period could optionally be provided by prospective study participants. Prospective study blood samples were shipped either frozen or at room temperature before DNA extraction.

TCRbeta CDR3 regions were amplified from genomic DNA by means of the immunoSEQ Assay, a bias-controlled multiplex PCR. As for the authors' bioinformatics: Within the assay, amplification of reference gene primers was used to estimate how many nucleated cells each sample contained. To quantify the absolute abundance of each unique TCRbeta CDR3 rearrangement, sequence reads were collapsed and filtered. For each sample, productive Simpson clonality was calculated as the square root of Simpson's diversity index across productive rearrangements. In its TCRdb copy, this immuneACCESS table keeps in-frame sequences only and misses some clones. Where compared with another copy, unresolved V genes explain less than half of these, and the others have no known cause. The V and J calls and clone size come from that table; D and trimming were worked out from the DNA. This sample lists a few hundred thousand clones; 70% to 90% were detected once. Approximately 4% of the sample is taken by the ten largest.

Here the chain combines TRBV4-1 and TRBJ2-7; 8 bases in between match TRBD2. This clonotype originated in a woman under 40 who had recovered from COVID-19. Sequencing was carried out using PBMCs or T cells enriched from blood (not recorded which). Here the CDR3 is given as CASSQGTSSYEQYF. Here is the DNA: TGCGCCAGCAGCCAAGGGACTAGCAGCTACGAGCAGTACTTC.